This record concerns one T cell receptor beta chain sequence. Its specificity is not known. These data belong to a study of shared clonotypes between healthy human individuals. Across the study: The cohort had two women and a few men, ages 18 to 49. Study-level points and caveats: Larger richness was generally estimated for naive than memory subsets. Naive CD4 clonotype sharing across a handful of donors was approximately 5%.

Between the trimmed V and J ends, which lost 3 bases and 0 bases, there was a span of 6 bases. The CDR3 contains 14 residues. CDR1 SGHAT and CDR2 FQNNGV come from the germline V gene. Clones were sequenced by immunoSEQ multiplex PCR, and TCRdb holds only the in-frame ones, with some missing. The sample lists about 590,000 clones; over 95% were seen once. Cells designated naive CD8 were CD45RO-negative and were positively selected for CCR7, with terminally differentiated effector memory CD45RA+ cells excluded. The chain is built from TRBV11-2 and TRBJ1-5, with D maybe TRBD1 (5 bases). The source material was naive CD8+ T cells sorted from blood. The origin of this receptor is a woman aged 25-40 years in good health. CDR3 residues: CASSLGDSNQPQHF. For the CDR3, the DNA is TGTGCCAGCAGCTTGGGGGATAGCAATCAGCCCCAGCATTTT. Complete variable domain (other parts from reference TRBV11-2 and TRBJ1-5): EAGVAQSPRYKIIEKRQSVAFWCNPISGHATLYWYQQILGQGPKLLIQFQNNGVVDDSQLPKDRFSAERLKGVDSTLKIQPAKLEDSAVYLCASSLGDSNQPQHFGDGTRLSIL.